This T cell receptor beta chain was observed in a study of CD8+ T cells in alopecia areata. Looking at the study overall: Those patients who were treated received oral tofacitinib, which was given at 5 to 10 mg twice daily for moderate-to-severe alopecia areata.

This clone was seen ten or more times. Its antigen is not known. Overall study findings and caveats: Sharing of TCRs across patients appeared less clear than in mice, possibly for HLA-related reasons. Sequencing of scalp tissue also captures the resident alphabeta T cells of normal skin.

Reverse transcribed after extraction, RNA yielded cDNA as the sequencing template. Produced via immunoSEQ multiplex PCR; TCRdb's table is partial and in-frame only. Seen here are approximately 65,000 clones, under 55% observed once, and the top ten hold about a sixth. Germline CDR1 is SEHNR and CDR2 is FQNEAQ (reference sequence). The CDR3 runs 17 residues. The J segment lost 6 bases and the V segment lost 6 bases, leaving 9 bases of the junction unmatched. Lesional scalp tissue (obtained by punch biopsy) and peripheral blood were collected from alopecia areata patients. The TCR sequence derives from a human donor with alopecia areata. The V and J genes are TRBV7-9 and TRBJ2-2, with 14 bases fitting TRBD2. The input for sequencing was CD8+ T cells sorted from blood, taken at week 0. The CDR3 sequence: CASSPAGTSGSAGELFF. In nucleotides, the CDR3 is TGTGCCAGCAGTCCCGCCGGGACTAGCGGGAGCGCCGGGGAGCTGTTTTTT.